These T cell receptor beta chains were read from a single sample in a study of Ad26.COV2.S vaccination and SARS-CoV-2 variants. Sequencing used immunoSEQ multiplex PCR; TCRdb keeps in-frame clones, though not all of them. The profile covers 350,000 to 600,000 clones, with approximately 90% appearing a single time and around 1.8% taken by the ten largest. This material consisted of peripheral blood, taken in a trial of Ad26.COV2.S vaccine versus placebo. These receptors were obtained from a person aged 18-65 years who received the Ad26.COV2.S COVID-19 vaccine or a placebo. The CDR3 runs from the conserved cysteine through the conserved F or W. Fields, in order: CDR3 DNA, CDR3 protein, clone size, V gene, D gene, CDR3 length, J gene. D genes are given only for firm matches. The size field is filled for only some rows; it gives once, few, many or a size class.

cdr3_nt: TGCGCCAGCAGCTTGGTGGCGGGGGTTGGTGGTGAGCAGTTCTTC
cdr3_aa: CASSLVAGVGGEQFF
clone_size: .
v_call: TRBV5-1
d_call: TRBD2
cdr3_length: 15
j_call: TRBJ2-1

cdr3_nt: TGTGCCAGCAGTTACTATTCGGGGGCTTATGGCTACACCTTC
cdr3_aa: CASSYYSGAYGYTF
clone_size: .
v_call: TRBV6-2/TRBV6-3
d_call: .
cdr3_length: 14
j_call: TRBJ1-2

cdr3_nt: TGTGCCAGCAGTTTTCTCTTGACTAGCGGGCTTATTTCCTACGAGCAGTACTTC
cdr3_aa: CASSFLLTSGLISYEQYF
clone_size: .
v_call: TRBV6-2/TRBV6-3
d_call: TRBD2
cdr3_length: 18
j_call: TRBJ2-7

cdr3_nt: TGCGCCAGCACCCCGGTGAGGGGCAACGGCTACACCTTC
cdr3_aa: CASTPVRGNGYTF
clone_size: .
v_call: TRBV5-1
d_call: .
cdr3_length: 13
j_call: TRBJ1-2

cdr3_nt: TGTGCCAGCAGCTTAGGGCTAGTCGCGGGGAAGGGCAATGAGCAGTTCTTC
cdr3_aa: CASSLGLVAGKGNEQFF
clone_size: few
v_call: TRBV7-9
d_call: .
cdr3_length: 17
j_call: TRBJ2-1

cdr3_nt: TGTGCCAGCTCATCGTTAGGACAGGGGTATGGCTACACCTTC
cdr3_aa: CASSSLGQGYGYTF
clone_size: .
v_call: TRBV18
d_call: TRBD1
cdr3_length: 14
j_call: TRBJ1-2

cdr3_nt: TGCGCCAGCAGCGCCGGGACTGGTATCAACAATGAGCAGTTCTTC
cdr3_aa: CASSAGTGINNEQFF
clone_size: few
v_call: TRBV5-1
d_call: .
cdr3_length: 15
j_call: TRBJ2-1

cdr3_nt: TGTGCCAGCAGCCAGGGATTATTAGGCGAGCAGTACTTC
cdr3_aa: CASSQGLLGEQYF
clone_size: few
v_call: TRBV27
d_call: .
cdr3_length: 13
j_call: TRBJ2-7

cdr3_nt: TGTGCCAGCAGTTTATCATTGAGCCCTAATTCACCCCTCCACTTT
cdr3_aa: CASSLSLSPNSPLHF
clone_size: .
v_call: TRBV27
d_call: .
cdr3_length: 15
j_call: TRBJ1-6

cdr3_nt: TGTGCCAGCAGCTCCGGGACAAACTACCAGATCTACGAGCAGTACTTC
cdr3_aa: CASSSGTNYQIYEQYF
clone_size: .
v_call: TRBV5-8
d_call: .
cdr3_length: 16
j_call: TRBJ2-7

cdr3_nt: TGTGCCTGGAGACTTACAGGGGGGACCTACGAGCAGTACTTC
cdr3_aa: CAWRLTGGTYEQYF
clone_size: .
v_call: TRBV30
d_call: TRBD1
cdr3_length: 14
j_call: TRBJ2-7

cdr3_nt: TGCAGCGTAGAGTCGGGATATGGCTACACCTTC
cdr3_aa: CSVESGYGYTF
clone_size: .
v_call: TRBV29-1
d_call: .
cdr3_length: 11
j_call: TRBJ1-2

cdr3_nt: TGCGCCAGCAGCTTGGCACAGGGAGAAGCTTTCTTT
cdr3_aa: CASSLAQGEAFF
clone_size: .
v_call: TRBV5-1
d_call: .
cdr3_length: 12
j_call: TRBJ1-1

cdr3_nt: TGCGCCAGCAGCCCGCGACTAGCGGGAGCCCAGCGGGGAGAGCAGTTCTTC
cdr3_aa: CASSPRLAGAQRGEQFF
clone_size: .
v_call: TRBV4-1
d_call: TRBD2
cdr3_length: 17
j_call: TRBJ2-1

cdr3_nt: TGTGCCAGCAGTGTTCTACAGACAAGAAGCTCCTACGAGCAGTACTTC
cdr3_aa: CASSVLQTRSSYEQYF
clone_size: .
v_call: TRBV28
d_call: .
cdr3_length: 16
j_call: TRBJ2-7

cdr3_nt: TGTGCCAGCAGCCAAGTTGTGCAGGGCACGCAGTATTTT
cdr3_aa: CASSQVVQGTQYF
clone_size: .
v_call: TRBV14
d_call: .
cdr3_length: 13
j_call: TRBJ2-3

cdr3_nt: TGTGCCAGCTCTCTGACTAGCGGGGCTAATGAGCAGTTCTTC
cdr3_aa: CASSLTSGANEQFF
clone_size: .
v_call: TRBV9
d_call: TRBD2
cdr3_length: 14
j_call: TRBJ2-1

cdr3_nt: TGCGCCAGCAGCCCACCACTAGCGGGAGGGAGCTATGACACCGGGGAGCTGTTTTTT
cdr3_aa: CASSPPLAGGSYDTGELFF
clone_size: .
v_call: TRBV5-1
d_call: TRBD2
cdr3_length: 19
j_call: TRBJ2-2

cdr3_nt: TGTGCTAGTGCCCGGGACTCCCGAAGGGGGACCTTC
cdr3_aa: CASARDSRRGTF
clone_size: once
v_call: TRBV12-5
d_call: .
cdr3_length: 12
j_call: TRBJ1-2

cdr3_nt: TGTGCCAGCAGCTTAGGTTCGACAGGGGCTGCATACGAGCAGTACTTC
cdr3_aa: CASSLGSTGAAYEQYF
clone_size: .
v_call: TRBV7-2
d_call: TRBD1
cdr3_length: 16
j_call: TRBJ2-7

cdr3_nt: TGTGCCAGTAGTATTACGGCTACAGGCAATCAGCCCCAGCATTTT
cdr3_aa: CASSITATGNQPQHF
clone_size: .
v_call: TRBV19
d_call: .
cdr3_length: 15
j_call: TRBJ1-5

cdr3_nt: TGTGCCACGGGGCAGTACGGCTTGGAGCAGTACTTC
cdr3_aa: CATGQYGLEQYF
clone_size: .
v_call: TRBV11-2
d_call: .
cdr3_length: 12
j_call: TRBJ2-7

cdr3_nt: TGCGCCAGCAGCCAGAGACAGGGCCAAGAGACCCAGTACTTC
cdr3_aa: CASSQRQGQETQYF
clone_size: .
v_call: TRBV4-1
d_call: TRBD1
cdr3_length: 14
j_call: TRBJ2-5

cdr3_nt: TGTGCCAGCAGTTTCAGGCCCCTAGAGACCCAGTACTTC
cdr3_aa: CASSFRPLETQYF
clone_size: .
v_call: TRBV12-3/TRBV12-4
d_call: .
cdr3_length: 13
j_call: TRBJ2-5

cdr3_nt: TGTGCCAGCAGTTCCTCAGGCGCTCTCTATGGCTACACCTTC
cdr3_aa: CASSSSGALYGYTF
clone_size: .
v_call: TRBV27
d_call: .
cdr3_length: 14
j_call: TRBJ1-2

cdr3_nt: TGTGCCAGCAGTTACTTGGGGGAAGCTTTCTTT
cdr3_aa: CASSYLGEAFF
clone_size: .
v_call: TRBV6-6
d_call: .
cdr3_length: 11
j_call: TRBJ1-1

cdr3_nt: TGCGCCAGCAGGAGGGCTAGCGAGGGCAATGAGCAGTTCTTC
cdr3_aa: CASRRASEGNEQFF
clone_size: .
v_call: TRBV5-1
d_call: .
cdr3_length: 14
j_call: TRBJ2-1

cdr3_nt: TGTGCCAGCAGCCAAGTCTCCGTACGAGGCGGGGAGCTGTTTTTT
cdr3_aa: CASSQVSVRGGELFF
clone_size: .
v_call: TRBV3-1/TRBV3-2
d_call: .
cdr3_length: 15
j_call: TRBJ2-2

cdr3_nt: TGTGCCAGCAGCCAAGAAATTGCCAGGGAAGAGACCCAGTACTTC
cdr3_aa: CASSQEIAREETQYF
clone_size: .
v_call: TRBV4-2
d_call: .
cdr3_length: 15
j_call: TRBJ2-5

cdr3_nt: TGTGCCAGCAGCCGACTAGCGGGAAACAATGAGCAGTTCTTC
cdr3_aa: CASSRLAGNNEQFF
clone_size: .
v_call: TRBV11-2
d_call: TRBD2
cdr3_length: 14
j_call: TRBJ2-1

cdr3_nt: TGTGCCAGCAGCCAAAGCGTCAAGAAACTAGCGGGCGGAAATGAGCAGTTCTTC
cdr3_aa: CASSQSVKKLAGGNEQFF
clone_size: .
v_call: TRBV3-1/TRBV3-2
d_call: TRBD2
cdr3_length: 18
j_call: TRBJ2-1

cdr3_nt: TGTGCCAGCAGTTTTTCGGGCTACGAGCAGTACTTC
cdr3_aa: CASSFSGYEQYF
clone_size: .
v_call: TRBV6-6
d_call: .
cdr3_length: 12
j_call: TRBJ2-7

cdr3_nt: TGTGCCAGCAGTCGCCTGGAGGGATCGGTATGGGGCTACACCTTC
cdr3_aa: CASSRLEGSVWGYTF
clone_size: .
v_call: TRBV6-6
d_call: .
cdr3_length: 15
j_call: TRBJ1-2

cdr3_nt: TGTGCCAGCAGTCCCCGCGGGCGACTATCCACTGAAGCTTTCTTT
cdr3_aa: CASSPRGRLSTEAFF
clone_size: .
v_call: TRBV6-5
d_call: .
cdr3_length: 15
j_call: TRBJ1-1

cdr3_nt: TGTGCCAGCAGCTTAGTTTCGGGTCCTGGAAACACCATATATTTT
cdr3_aa: CASSLVSGPGNTIYF
clone_size: few
v_call: TRBV7-9
d_call: .
cdr3_length: 15
j_call: TRBJ1-3

cdr3_nt: TGTGCCAGCAGCTTAAGGGAGAACACTGAAGCTTTCTTT
cdr3_aa: CASSLRENTEAFF
clone_size: once
v_call: TRBV7-9
d_call: .
cdr3_length: 13
j_call: TRBJ1-1

cdr3_nt: TGTGCCTGGAGTGTAACAGGGGGCACCCCCTCTTGGGAGCCCCAGCATTTT
cdr3_aa: CAWSVTGGTPSWEPQHF
clone_size: .
v_call: TRBV30
d_call: TRBD1
cdr3_length: 17
j_call: TRBJ1-5

cdr3_nt: TGTGCCAGCAGCTGGGACCCACTAGCGGGAGAGCAGTACTTC
cdr3_aa: CASSWDPLAGEQYF
clone_size: .
v_call: TRBV5-4
d_call: TRBD2
cdr3_length: 14
j_call: TRBJ2-7

cdr3_nt: TGTGCTAGTGCGGAGGGGACTGGAAACACCATATATTTT
cdr3_aa: CASAEGTGNTIYF
clone_size: .
v_call: TRBV12-5
d_call: .
cdr3_length: 13
j_call: TRBJ1-3

cdr3_nt: TGTGCCAGCAGCCACCATGGCTACCCGGGACAGACGAACACCGGGGAGCTGTTTTTT
cdr3_aa: CASSHHGYPGQTNTGELFF
clone_size: .
v_call: TRBV21-1
d_call: .
cdr3_length: 19
j_call: TRBJ2-2

cdr3_nt: TGTGCCAGCAGCCAAGGGGCGACAGCGGATGGAAACACCATATATTTT
cdr3_aa: CASSQGATADGNTIYF
clone_size: .
v_call: TRBV3-1/TRBV3-2
d_call: .
cdr3_length: 16
j_call: TRBJ1-3

cdr3_nt: TGTGCCAGCAGTGAAGCGCGGGTAGATACGCAGTATTTT
cdr3_aa: CASSEARVDTQYF
clone_size: .
v_call: TRBV2
d_call: .
cdr3_length: 13
j_call: TRBJ2-3

cdr3_nt: TGTGCCTGGAGTGTTCTTAAGGGTGCGGGCGGGGAGCTGTTTTTT
cdr3_aa: CAWSVLKGAGGELFF
clone_size: .
v_call: TRBV30
d_call: .
cdr3_length: 15
j_call: TRBJ2-2

cdr3_nt: TGTGCCAGTAGTACCCGCGGGGGGTCAACCTACAATGAGCAGTTCTTC
cdr3_aa: CASSTRGGSTYNEQFF
clone_size: .
v_call: TRBV19
d_call: TRBD2
cdr3_length: 16
j_call: TRBJ2-1

cdr3_nt: TGTGCCAGCAGTGAACTGAGGGAATCGCTTAAGGATGAGCAGTTCTTC
cdr3_aa: CASSELRESLKDEQFF
clone_size: .
v_call: TRBV6-1
d_call: .
cdr3_length: 16
j_call: TRBJ2-1

cdr3_nt: TGTGCCAGCAGTTTATCGAAACGGACAGGGAATGGCTACACCTTC
cdr3_aa: CASSLSKRTGNGYTF
clone_size: .
v_call: TRBV27
d_call: TRBD1
cdr3_length: 15
j_call: TRBJ1-2

cdr3_nt: TGTGCCATCAGCACACAGGGGGCCGTCCAAGAGACCCAGTACTTC
cdr3_aa: CAISTQGAVQETQYF
clone_size: .
v_call: TRBV10-3
d_call: TRBD1
cdr3_length: 15
j_call: TRBJ2-5

cdr3_nt: TGCGCCAGCAGTGAGGGTTCTGGGGGCGCCTACGAGCAGTACTTC
cdr3_aa: CASSEGSGGAYEQYF
clone_size: .
v_call: TRBV10-1
d_call: .
cdr3_length: 15
j_call: TRBJ2-7

cdr3_nt: TGTGCCAGTAGTATAGTAGCTAGCGGGAGTAATGAGCAGTTCTTC
cdr3_aa: CASSIVASGSNEQFF
clone_size: .
v_call: TRBV19
d_call: TRBD2
cdr3_length: 15
j_call: TRBJ2-1

cdr3_nt: TGTGCCAGCAGCTTAAGCGTCAGTTTGAACACTGAAGCTTTCTTT
cdr3_aa: CASSLSVSLNTEAFF
clone_size: .
v_call: TRBV7-8
d_call: .
cdr3_length: 15
j_call: TRBJ1-1